These T cell receptor beta chains were read from a single sample in a study of T-cell reconstitution after alpha-beta-depleted transplantation in children. TCRdb analysed the PCR reads with MiXCR anew, one entry per CDR3 protein. The data show approximately 520,000 distinct CDR3 sequences, with over 10% seen just once and around 15% held by the top ten. The sequenced sample was PBMCs, mostly from graft donor cells, obtained 180 days after TCRalphabeta/CD19-depleted stem cell transplant. These receptors came from a female patient aged 2-10 years who had a stem cell transplant for aplastic anemia, so the T cells may come from the graft donor. Each CDR3 is given with its conserved first and last residue. The D gene is left open where the match is weak.

V: TRBV7-7; D: .; CDR3: CASTASNGTLYVNEQFF
V: TRBV20-1; D: .; CDR3: CSAKGEGASYNEQFF
V: TRBV29-1; D: .; CDR3: CSVYPSGSNTEAFF
V: TRBV29-1; D: TRBD1; CDR3: CSAEGGMRVRGDTEAFF
V: TRBV11-3; D: TRBD1; CDR3: CASRGDRAYNEQFF
V: TRBV9; D: .; CDR3: CASSVEGADTQYF
V: TRBV14; D: .; CDR3: CASSHSSSYEQYF
V: TRBV28; D: TRBD2; CDR3: CASSLKGLAGVYEQYF
V: TRBV7-8; D: .; CDR3: CASSPRQGRNTGELFF
V: TRBV7-9; D: .; CDR3: CASSLDGGEWDEQFF
V: TRBV28; D: .; CDR3: CASSFFKGRETQYF
V: TRBV18; D: .; CDR3: CASSPWRRYNEQFF
V: TRBV27; D: TRBD2; CDR3: CASHGTSGSRPYDQYF
V: TRBV5-6; D: .; CDR3: CASRTGRVLRTDTQYF
V: TRBV11-3; D: .; CDR3: CASSFGESAYNEQFF
V: TRBV7-2; D: .; CDR3: CASSPLGGREGYTF
V: TRBV24-1; D: TRBD1; CDR3: CATSAQSDRGWRDTQYF
V: TRBV4-3; D: TRBD2; CDR3: CASSRLGTSGGETQYF
V: TRBV29-1; D: .; CDR3: CSVEGSPGYEQYF
V: TRBV7-2; D: .; CDR3: CASSLFWTNNYNEQFF
V: TRBV4-3; D: .; CDR3: CASSPSGYRELFF
V: TRBV12-3/TRBV12-4; D: .; CDR3: CASSFLGPGTGELFF
V: TRBV5-1; D: .; CDR3: CASSPGFGGVSFTEAFF
V: TRBV6-2/TRBV6-3; D: .; CDR3: CASSYPHKTENTEAFF
V: TRBV27; D: TRBD2; CDR3: CASSRNLAGGFSSYNEQFF
V: TRBV29-1; D: .; CDR3: CSVDGRNYEQFF
V: TRBV30; D: TRBD1; CDR3: CAWSGKAGTGGGYTF
V: TRBV7-6; D: TRBD1; CDR3: CASSIRTGPLYNEQFF
V: TRBV6-5; D: .; CDR3: CASSYGRATNEKLFF
V: TRBV4-3; D: TRBD1; CDR3: CASSPTDREATEAFF
V: TRBV20-1; D: .; CDR3: CSAKDNLRETNEKLFF
V: TRBV20-1; D: TRBD2; CDR3: CSARPPIAGVTDTQYF
V: TRBV5-1; D: .; CDR3: CASSLEVGASYEQYF
V: TRBV29-1; D: .; CDR3: CSVEAENTGELFF
V: TRBV29-1; D: .; CDR3: CSVEGGIYNEQFF
V: TRBV25-1; D: .; CDR3: CASQTGRNSPLHF
V: TRBV7-9; D: .; CDR3: CASSLEEIAIVKNIQYF
V: TRBV9; D: .; CDR3: CASSARTGRNTEAFF
V: TRBV7-2; D: TRBD1; CDR3: CASSPWDRSSTDTQYF
V: TRBV7-6; D: .; CDR3: CASSSQRVTQYF
V: TRBV7-9; D: .; CDR3: CASSFKVNEQFF
V: TRBV29-1; D: .; CDR3: CSVEDPHSYEQYF
V: TRBV5-1; D: TRBD2; CDR3: CASSLSGRFQVEQYF